This TCR beta chain was recorded in a study of T cells in Graves' hyperthyroidism and ophthalmopathy. This clonotype was counted a few times. The antigen is not known. The investigators amplified TCR beta CDR3 regions from RNA transcripts. A first-round RT-PCR of the TCR CDR3 used the HTBI primer set. Each CDR3 protein is one row after TCRdb ran MiXCR on the multiplex PCR reads. The sample records roughly 400,000 distinct CDR3 sequences, 20% to 30% being singletons. Study-level findings and limits: The model anticipated ophthalmopathy a median around six months pre-onset. Most clonotypes expanded in the thyroid (above 0.001) were also present in blood.

This CDR3 has 15 residues. The germline gives CDR1 SEHNR, CDR2 FQNEAQ (reference sequence). Trimming removed 5 bases from V and 5 bases from J; junction bases left unmatched: 9. The PBMCs studied were ones that came from about 10 ml fresh peripheral blood. This sequence was found in a man aged 45 to 65 with Graves' hyperthyroidism. V usage is TRBV7-9 and J usage is TRBJ1-2; 9 nucleotides agree with TRBD1. Source material: blood. The CDR3 spells CASSPWDRVTYGYTF. The CDR3 DNA is TGTGCCAGCAGCCCGTGGGACAGGGTGACTTATGGCTACACCTTC.